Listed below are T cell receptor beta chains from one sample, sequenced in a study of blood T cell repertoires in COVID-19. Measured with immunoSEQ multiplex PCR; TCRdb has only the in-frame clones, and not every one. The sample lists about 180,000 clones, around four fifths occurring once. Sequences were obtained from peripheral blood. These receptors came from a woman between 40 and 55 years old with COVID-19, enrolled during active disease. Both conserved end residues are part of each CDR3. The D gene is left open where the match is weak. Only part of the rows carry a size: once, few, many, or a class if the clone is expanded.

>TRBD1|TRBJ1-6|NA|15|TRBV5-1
TGCGCCAGCAGCTTCACAGGGGACTATAATTCACCCCTCCACTTT
CASSFTGDYNSPLHF
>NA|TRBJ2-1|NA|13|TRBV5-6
TGTGCCAGCAGCTCCCCGGGATGGAATGAGCAGTTCTTC
CASSSPGWNEQFF
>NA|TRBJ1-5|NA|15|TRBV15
TGTGCCACCAGCAGAGATCGCACAGGGTCGGGGCCCCAGCATTTT
CATSRDRTGSGPQHF
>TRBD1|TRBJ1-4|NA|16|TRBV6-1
TGTGCCAGCAGTGACTATATGACAGGGTTTAATGAAAAACTGTTTTTT
CASSDYMTGFNEKLFF
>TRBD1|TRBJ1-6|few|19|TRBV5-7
TGTGCCAGCAGCTTCCGTTTAAAGGGGGCGATCTCCTATAATTCACCCCTCCACTTT
CASSFRLKGAISYNSPLHF
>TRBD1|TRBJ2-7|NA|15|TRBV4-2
TGTGCCAGCAGCCAAGGGACAGGGGGCTCCTACGAGCAGTGCTTC
CASSQGTGGSYEQCF
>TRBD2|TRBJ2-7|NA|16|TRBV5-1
TGCGCCAGCAGCCCTCGGACTAGGCCCGACAGCAACGAGCAGTACTTC
CASSPRTRPDSNEQYF
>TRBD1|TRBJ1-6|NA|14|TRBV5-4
TGTGCCAGCAGCAACAGGGGGGGCAATTCACCCCTCCACTTT
CASSNRGGNSPLHF
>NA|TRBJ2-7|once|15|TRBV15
TGTGCCACCAGCAACCGGGACACCTCATCCTACGAGCAGTACTTC
CATSNRDTSSYEQYF
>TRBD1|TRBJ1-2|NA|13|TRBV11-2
TGTGCCAGCAGCTTAGGACAGGGCTATGGCTACACCTTC
CASSLGQGYGYTF
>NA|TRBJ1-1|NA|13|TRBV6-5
TGTGCCAGCAGCCCCGACACCTACACTGAAGCTTTCTTT
CASSPDTYTEAFF
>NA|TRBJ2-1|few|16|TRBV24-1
TGTGCCACCAGTGATTTGGACGCGGCCCCTTACAATGAGCAGTTCTTC
CATSDLDAAPYNEQFF
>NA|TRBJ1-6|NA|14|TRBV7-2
TGTGCCAGCAGCTTTTCCAGGGGCAATTCACCCCTCCACTTT
CASSFSRGNSPLHF
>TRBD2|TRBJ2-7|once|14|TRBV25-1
TGTGCCAGCAGTTGGGCTAGCGGGGCCTACGAGCAGTACTTC
CASSWASGAYEQYF
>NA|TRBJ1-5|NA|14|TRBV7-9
TGTGCCAGCAGCCGGGATCATAGCAATCAGCCCCAGCATTTT
CASSRDHSNQPQHF
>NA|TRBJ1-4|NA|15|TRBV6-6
TGTGCCAGCACGCGAGTGGTTGCAACTAATGAAAAACTGTTTTTT
CASTRVVATNEKLFF
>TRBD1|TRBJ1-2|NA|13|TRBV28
TGTGCCAGCAGTTTTTGGTGGGACAGGGGCCCGACCTTC
CASSFWWDRGPTF
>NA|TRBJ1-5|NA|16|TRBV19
TGTGCCAGTTCGAGACCCTACAGGGAGAGGGATCAGCCCCAGCATTTT
CASSRPYRERDQPQHF
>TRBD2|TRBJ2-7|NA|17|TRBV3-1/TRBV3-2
TGTGCCAGCAGCCGAGGGAGCGGGAGGCCCAGCTCCTACGAGCAGTACTTC
CASSRGSGRPSSYEQYF
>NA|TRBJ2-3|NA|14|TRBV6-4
TGTGCCAGCAGTAGACAGACTTTCACAGATACGCAGTATTTT
CASSRQTFTDTQYF
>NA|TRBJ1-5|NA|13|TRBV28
TGTGCCAGCAGACCGGGGGGGGATCAGCCCCAGCATTTT
CASRPGGDQPQHF
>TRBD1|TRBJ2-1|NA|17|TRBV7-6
TGTGCCAGCAGCCAACCAAGCCGGGACAGGGGTGCAAATGAGCAGTTCTTC
CASSQPSRDRGANEQFF
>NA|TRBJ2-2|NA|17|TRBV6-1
TGTGCCAGCAGTGACATACTGGGGCAGGCCCCGGCCGGGGAGCTGTTTTTT
CASSDILGQAPAGELFF
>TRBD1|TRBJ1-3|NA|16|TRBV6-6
TGTGCCAGCAGAACAGGGGGCCCTTTCTCTGGAAACACCATATATTTT
CASRTGGPFSGNTIYF
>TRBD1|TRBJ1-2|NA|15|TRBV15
TGTGCCACCAGCAGAGTCGGGACAGATAACTATGGCTACACCTTC
CATSRVGTDNYGYTF
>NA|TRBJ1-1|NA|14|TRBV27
TGTGCCAGCAGTTTCTTACGGGGAGGGACTGAAGCTTTCTTT
CASSFLRGGTEAFF
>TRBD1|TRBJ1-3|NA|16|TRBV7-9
TGTGCCAGCAGCACGAGGGGGACAGACTCCCGAAACACCATATATTTT
CASSTRGTDSRNTIYF
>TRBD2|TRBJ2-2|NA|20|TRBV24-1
TGTGCCACCAGTGACGGAGGCCCGGGGGGGGCACGGCGGCGGTCCGGGGAGCTGTTTTTT
CATSDGGPGGARRRSGELFF
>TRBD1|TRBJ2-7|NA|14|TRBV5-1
TGCGCCAGCAGCGAGACAGGGAGTCCCCACGAGCAGTACTTC
CASSETGSPHEQYF
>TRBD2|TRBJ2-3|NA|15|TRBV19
TGTGCCAGTAGTCCAGCGGGAGGGACCACAGATACGCAGTATTTT
CASSPAGGTTDTQYF
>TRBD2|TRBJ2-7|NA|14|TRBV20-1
TGCAGTGCTAGTCGGGGGACTAGCTTCGACGAGCAGTACTTC
CSASRGTSFDEQYF
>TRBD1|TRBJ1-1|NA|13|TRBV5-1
TGCGCCAGCAGCGACAGGGGGACGACTGAAGCTTTCTTT
CASSDRGTTEAFF
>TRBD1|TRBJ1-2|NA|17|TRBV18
TGTGCCAGCTCACCAGGGTCTCCGGGACAGGGGACCTATGGCTACACCTTC
CASSPGSPGQGTYGYTF
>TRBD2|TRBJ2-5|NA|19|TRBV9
TGTGCCAGCAGCGTAAATAGGACTAGCGGGGTCGCCGGAAAAGAGACCCAGTACTTC
CASSVNRTSGVAGKETQYF
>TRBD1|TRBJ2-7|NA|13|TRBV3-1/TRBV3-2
TGTGCCAGCAGCCCGACAGGGGGCTACGAGCAGTACTTC
CASSPTGGYEQYF
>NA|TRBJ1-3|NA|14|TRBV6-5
TGTGCCAGCAGATCCGGGAGTAGGGGAAACACCATATATTTT
CASRSGSRGNTIYF
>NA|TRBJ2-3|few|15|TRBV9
TGTGCCAGCAGCTCCACTCGACAGGTCACAGATACGCAGTATTTT
CASSSTRQVTDTQYF
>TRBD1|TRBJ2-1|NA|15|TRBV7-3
TGTGCCAGCAGCTCCATAGGACAGGGAGGCGATGAGCAGTTCTTC
CASSSIGQGGDEQFF
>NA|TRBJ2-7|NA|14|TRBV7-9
TGTGCCAGCAGCCTATCAGGCCTTACCTACGAGCAGTACTTC
CASSLSGLTYEQYF
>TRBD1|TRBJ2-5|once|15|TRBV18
TGTGCCAGCTCACTCGGGACAGGGGGCAGAGAGACCCAGTACTTC
CASSLGTGGRETQYF
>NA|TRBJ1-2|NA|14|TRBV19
TGTGCCAGTAAGGGCAGGGCGGCTAACTATGGCTACACCTTC
CASKGRAANYGYTF
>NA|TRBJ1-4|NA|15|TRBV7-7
TGTGCCAGCAGCTTAGGGGCCAGGTCTAATGAAAAACTGTTTTTT
CASSLGARSNEKLFF
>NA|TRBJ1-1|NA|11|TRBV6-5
TGTGCCAGCAGGGACAGTTCTTCGGCTTTCTTT
CASRDSSSAFF
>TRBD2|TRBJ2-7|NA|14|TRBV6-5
TGTGCCAGCAGACTAGCGGGGGGTCACCACGAGCAGTACTTC
CASRLAGGHHEQYF
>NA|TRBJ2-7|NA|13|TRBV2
TGTGCCAGCAGTGTTAGCGGACCCTACGAGCAGTACTTC
CASSVSGPYEQYF
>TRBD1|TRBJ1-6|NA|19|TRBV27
TGTGCCAGCACTTACCGGGACAGGGGGCGACGGTCCTATAATTCACCCCTCCACTTT
CASTYRDRGRRSYNSPLHF
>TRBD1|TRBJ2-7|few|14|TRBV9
TGTGCCAGCAGCGTAGCTACAGGGGGCTACGAGCAGTACTTC
CASSVATGGYEQYF
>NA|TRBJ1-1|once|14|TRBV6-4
TGTGCCAGCAGTGGCGAAGGGGGGAACACTGAAGCTTTCTTT
CASSGEGGNTEAFF